This T cell receptor beta chain was found in a study of Ad26.COV2.S vaccination and SARS-CoV-2 variants (dated by TCRdb to about 2021). At the level of the whole study: Donors in the vaccine arm were drawn from COV1001, a multicentre, randomized, double-blind, placebo-controlled phase I-IIa trial testing Ad26.COV2.S in healthy adults. Ad26.COV2.S was administered intramuscularly at a dose of 5x10^10 or 1x10^11 viral particles, either as one shot or as two shots given 56 days apart. TCRbeta repertoire sequencing was used to assess the specificity and breadth of SARS-CoV-2-reactive T cell receptors after Ad26.COV2.S vaccination. A total of approximately 32 samples were included in the TCR-sequenced set, comprising around 20 Ad26.COV2.S vaccine recipients, 5 placebo recipients and 8 SARS-CoV-2 convalescent individuals. Trial participants were randomized into five groups of five: low-dose or high-dose Ad26.COV2.S given once or twice, or placebo on both occasions. Blinding of investigators to trial group allocation was maintained during experiments and outcome assessment. Overall results and qualifications from the work: Spike-specific TCR breadth was higher in Ad26.COV2.S recipients than in placebo recipients (P = 0.0014). The study was not powered to compare responses between vaccine doses or regimens. It was noted by the authors that total T cell responses may have been underestimated by the TCR breadth and depth analyses. After vaccination, substantial breadth of spike-specific CD8+ and CD4+ T cell responses was reported. Vaccine and placebo recipients had similar non-spike TCR breadth, a finding consistent with the vaccine containing only spike.

The cysteine opens and the phenylalanine closes a CDR3 of 13 amino acids. The only DNA kept is the CDR3, 39 bases in frame from the first base. According to the germline V gene, CDR1 reads MDHEN and CDR2 reads SYDVKM. Between the V and J ends, shortened by 2 bases and 3 bases respectively, the junction contains 5 bases. The treatment or condition label, as the study defines it: around 19 received Ad26.COV2.S at low or high dose, single or two shots; a few received placebo; per-sample allocation not given. For vaccine and placebo recipients, the sequenced repertoires came from samples collected on day 63 after the first injection. In Cohort 1b, about two dozen adults aged 18-55 years were enrolled at a single site in Boston, USA, between 29 July and 7 August 2020. Ad26.COV2.S was a replication-incompetent adenovirus type 26 vector expressing a prefusion-stabilized SARS-CoV-2 spike protein from the original Wuhan strain.

Concerning this clone: What antigen it recognizes has not been identified. No clone much larger than this one lies a single base away; base qualities are absent.

The immunoSEQ Assay was the method used to sequence TCRbeta CDR3 regions. After extraction, genomic DNA underwent amplification by bias-controlled multiplex PCR, followed by high-throughput sequencing. The authors' analysis ran thus. To quantify the absolute abundance of every unique TCRbeta CDR3 region, sequences were collapsed and filtered. T cell fraction was estimated by normalization of TCRbeta template counts to usable DNA, with usable DNA being measured through amplification of reference genes present in all nucleated cells. Repertoire TCRs were annotated as SARS-CoV-2-specific by exact matching of V gene, CDR3 amino acid sequence and J gene to a known reactive TCR set. The reference SARS-CoV-2 TCR set was derived from MIRA and filtered for enrichment in COVID-19-positive ImmuneCODE repertoires, a step that removed public or cross-reactive TCRs. Drawing on the MIRA antigens, annotated TCRs were analysed further at the level of specific ORF or position within ORF. Depth was the summed frequency of annotated unique rearrangements, while breadth was defined as annotated unique rearrangements over total unique productive rearrangements. Group comparisons of TCR breadth used two-sided Wilcoxon rank-sum tests. In its TCRdb copy, this immuneACCESS table keeps in-frame sequences only and misses some clones. Where compared with another copy, unresolved V genes explain less than half of these, and the others have no known cause. That table furnishes V, J and clone size, whereas the DNA furnished D and trimming. For this sample there are about 420,000 clones; 88% appear just once. In total, the top ten clones hold about 4% of the sample.

Sequences were derived from peripheral blood, sampled in a trial of Ad26.COV2.S vaccine versus placebo. The TCR sequence derives from a person aged 18-65 years who received the Ad26.COV2.S COVID-19 vaccine or a placebo. The chain couples TRBV28 to TRBJ1-5; the D gene remains uncertain. The nucleotides read TGTGCCAGCAGTTTAGAACTCAATCAGCCCCAGCATTTT. This gives the protein CASSLELNQPQHF. Where the CDR3 stops, the reference TRBV28 and TRBJ1-5 genes take over; the full variable domain is DVKVTQSSRYLVKRTGEKVFLECVQDMDHENMFWYRQDPGLGLRLIYFSYDVKMKEKGDIPEGYSVSREKKERFSLILESASTNQTSMYLCASSLELNQPQHFGDGTRLSIL.